The clone carrying this TCR beta chain was seen many times. The CDR3 covers 14 residues. The ends were cut back, 2 bases at V and 7 bases at J, with 11 bases in the middle. Germline V gene data show CDR1 as MNHNY and CDR2 as SVGAGI (reference sequence). TCRdb re-called the 5' RACE reads through MiXCR, storing one row per CDR3 protein. The sample contains roughly 50,000 distinct CDR3 sequences, over 20% of which appear only once. This rearrangement joins TRBV6-6 to TRBJ1-4; D unresolved. The sequenced sample was tumor-infiltrating naive CD4+ T cells sorted from the breast tumor. Subset specified: naive CD4+ T cells, CD4+CD45RA+CD25-. This TCR derives from a female donor with breast cancer. This CDR3 reads CASSYGVGSEKLFF. The DNA for the CDR3 is TGTGCCAGCAGTTACGGGGTCGGGAGTGAAAAACTGTTTTTT.